The clone carrying this TCR beta chain has a handful of counts. The antigen remains undetermined. Germline CDR1 reads DFQATT; CDR2 reads SNEGSKA (reference sequence). CDR3 length equals 13 residues. V was cut by 2 bases and J by 4 bases, with 11 bases left in between. Arm-PCR with iRepertoire HTBI primers amplified the CDR3 regions for these TCR beta libraries. As processed by the authors: Sample data revealed 60 to 80 TRBV and under 15 TRBJ segments. TCRdb used MiXCR to reprocess the multiplex PCR reads, holding one entry per CDR3 protein. The V and J calls come from TCRdb's annotation, not from the publication. The repertoire holds roughly 400,000 distinct CDR3 sequences, with around 16% as singletons. The time point: newly diagnosed GD, antithyroid drugs for less than 3 months. Construction of the TCR library relied on RNA isolated from PBMCs. The sample originates from a study of regulatory T cells in long-lasting Graves disease. Study background: For a period under 3 months, newly diagnosed Graves' patients had taken antithyroid drugs. The study, taken as a whole, reports: There was favoring of TRBV28, TRBJ1-2 and TRBJ2-5 in persistent disease.

These same records also appear under a second study, on T cells in Graves' hyperthyroidism and ophthalmopathy.

The input for sequencing was peripheral blood mononuclear cells (PBMCs), taken at new diagnosis, from a patient treated with antithyroid drugs. The V gene is TRBV20-1, the J gene TRBJ1-2, with D possibly matching TRBD1 (5 bases). The clonotype originates from a woman in her 40s with Graves disease. Here the CDR3 DNA reads TGCAGTGCTAGATTGGGGGGTGGCTATGGCTACACCTTC. It yields the protein CSARLGGGYGYTF.